These 3 T cell receptor beta chains came from one sample sequenced in a study of T-cell reconstitution after alpha-beta-depleted transplantation in children. Using unique molecular identifiers, the investigators prepared the TCRbeta library. One entry per CDR3 protein results from TCRdb running MiXCR on the PCR reads. The data contain fewer than 1 million distinct CDR3 sequences, about 15% of them singletons. Sequenced here: PBMCs, mostly from graft donor cells, sampled 360 days after TCRalphabeta/CD19-depleted stem cell transplant. The receptors derive from a male patient younger than 18 who had a stem cell transplant for acute lymphoblastic leukemia, so the T cells may come from the graft donor.

The V and J genes are TRBV20-1 and TRBJ2-1; 11 nucleotides match TRBD2. The CDR3 extends over 16 amino acids. Trimming cost V 2 bases and J 7 bases; bases outside gene matches: 10. Germline V gene sequence: CDR1 DFQATT, CDR2 SNEGSKA (reference sequence). The CDR3 DNA reads as TGCAGTGCTAGACCCGGGACTAGCGGTATGGTGAATGAGCAGTTCTTC. Amino acids: CSARPGTSGMVNEQFF.

The chain is built from TRBV10-3 and TRBJ2-7; 10 nucleotides align to TRBD2. The CDR3 is 15 residues long. V gave up 2 bases and J gave up 5 bases; unmatched junction bases: 6. CDR1 is ENHRY and CDR2 is SYGVKD in the germline V gene. The CDR3 bases are TGTGCCATCAGTGAGAGGGCTAGCGGGAGAGACGAGCAGTACTTC. Translating it yields CAISERASGRDEQYF.

This clonotype was seen at least ten times. V usage is TRBV28 and J usage is TRBJ2-1; D possibly uses TRBD1 or TRBD2 (6 bases each). Germline values: CDR1 MDHEN, CDR2 SYDVKM. V was shortened by 6 bases and J by 4 bases, with 16 bases between the two germline ends. CDR3 length equals 15 residues. CDR3 region: CASRGAGGRYNEQFF. For the CDR3, the DNA is TGTGCCAGCAGGGGGGCAGGAGGGCGGTACAATGAGCAGTTCTTC. Full variable domain (remainder filled in from reference TRBV28 and TRBJ2-1): DVKVTQSSRYLVKRTGEKVFLECVQDMDHENMFWYRQDPGLGLRLIYFSYDVKMKEKGDIPEGYSVSREKKERFSLILESASTNQTSMYLCASRGAGGRYNEQFFGPGTRLTVL.